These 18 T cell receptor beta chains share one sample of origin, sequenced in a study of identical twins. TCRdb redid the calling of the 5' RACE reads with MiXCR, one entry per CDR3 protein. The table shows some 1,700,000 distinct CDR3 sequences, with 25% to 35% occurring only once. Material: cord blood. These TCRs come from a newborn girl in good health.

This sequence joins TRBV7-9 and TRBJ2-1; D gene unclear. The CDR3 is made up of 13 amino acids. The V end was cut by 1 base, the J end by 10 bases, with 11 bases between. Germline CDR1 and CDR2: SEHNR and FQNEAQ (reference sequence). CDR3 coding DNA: TGTGCCAGCAGCTTAGGTCGGCCATACGAGCAGTTCTTC. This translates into CASSLGRPYEQFF.

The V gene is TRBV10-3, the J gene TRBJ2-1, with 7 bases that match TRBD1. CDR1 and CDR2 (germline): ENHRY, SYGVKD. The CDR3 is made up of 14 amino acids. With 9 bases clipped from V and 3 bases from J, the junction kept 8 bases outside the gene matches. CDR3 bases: TGTGCCATAAGGGGGCTACCTGTCTACAATGAGCAGTTCTTC. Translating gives CAIRGLPVYNEQFF.

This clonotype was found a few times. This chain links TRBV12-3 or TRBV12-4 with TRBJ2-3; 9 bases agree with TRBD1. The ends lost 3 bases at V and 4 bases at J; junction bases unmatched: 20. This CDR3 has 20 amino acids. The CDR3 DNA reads TGTGCCAGCAGTTTTGCCTACCGAGTTTCTGGGACAGGGATAGCAGATACGCAGTATTTT. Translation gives CASSFAYRVSGTGIADTQYF.

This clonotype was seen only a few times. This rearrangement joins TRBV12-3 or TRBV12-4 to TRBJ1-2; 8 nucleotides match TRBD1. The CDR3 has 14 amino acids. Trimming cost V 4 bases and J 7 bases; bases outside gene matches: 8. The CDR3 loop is CASSSHRGKGGYTF. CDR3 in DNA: TGTGCCAGCAGTTCTCACAGGGGGAAGGGTGGCTACACCTTC.

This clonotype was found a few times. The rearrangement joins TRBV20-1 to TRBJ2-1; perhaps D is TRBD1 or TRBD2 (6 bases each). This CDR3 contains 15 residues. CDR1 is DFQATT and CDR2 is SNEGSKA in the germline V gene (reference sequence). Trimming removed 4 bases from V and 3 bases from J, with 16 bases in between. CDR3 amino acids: CSATTGGGYYNEQFF. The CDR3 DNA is TGCAGTGCTACCACCGGGGGCGGTTACTACAATGAGCAGTTCTTC.

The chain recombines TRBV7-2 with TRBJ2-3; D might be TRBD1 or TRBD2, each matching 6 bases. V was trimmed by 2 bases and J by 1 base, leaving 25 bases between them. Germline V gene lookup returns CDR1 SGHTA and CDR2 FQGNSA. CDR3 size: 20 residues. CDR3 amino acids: CASSLRADWRGATRTDTQYF. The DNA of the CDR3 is TGTGCCAGCAGCTTAAGGGCTGACTGGAGGGGGGCTACGCGCACAGATACGCAGTATTTT.

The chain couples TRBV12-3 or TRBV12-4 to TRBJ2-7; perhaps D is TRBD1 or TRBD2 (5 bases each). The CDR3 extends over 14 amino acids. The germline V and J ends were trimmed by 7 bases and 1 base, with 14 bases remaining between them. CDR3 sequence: CASTHRDVSYEQYF. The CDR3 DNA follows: TGTGCCAGCACCCACCGGGACGTGTCCTACGAGCAGTACTTC.

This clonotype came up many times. CDR3 DNA: TGCAGCGTTGAAGGGACAGGGGGCTATGGCTACACCTTC. This encodes CSVEGTGGYGYTF. V and J are TRBV29-1 and TRBJ1-2; 10 positions match TRBD1. J was trimmed by 4 bases and V by 1 base; bases with no gene match: 0. CDR3 length: 13 residues. Per the germline V gene, CDR1 is SQVTM and CDR2 is ANQGSEA. Variable domain in full (rest from reference TRBV29-1 and TRBJ1-2): SAVISQKPSRDICQRGTSLTIQCQVDSQVTMMFWYRQQPGQSLTLIATANQGSEATYESGFVIDKFPISRPNLTFSTLTVSNMSPEDSSIYLCSVEGTGGYGYTFGSGTRLTVV.

CDR3: CASSFGAEYNEQFF. In DNA form, the CDR3 reads TGCGCCAGCAGCTTTGGGGCCGAATACAATGAGCAGTTCTTC. The V call is TRBV5-1, the J call TRBJ2-1; D might be TRBD1 (5 bases). The CDR3 has 14 amino acids. Trimming took 2 bases from V and 4 from J, leaving 10 bases between them. Germline V gene lookup returns CDR1 SGHRS and CDR2 YFSETQ.

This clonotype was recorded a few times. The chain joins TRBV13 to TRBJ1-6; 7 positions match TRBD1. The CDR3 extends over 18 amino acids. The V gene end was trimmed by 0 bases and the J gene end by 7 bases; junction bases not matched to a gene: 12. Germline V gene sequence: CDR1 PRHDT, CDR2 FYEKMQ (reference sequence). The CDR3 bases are TGTGCCAGCAGCTTAGGGCCGATTTCCGGGACAGCCAATTCACCCCTCCACTTT. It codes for CASSLGPISGTANSPLHF.

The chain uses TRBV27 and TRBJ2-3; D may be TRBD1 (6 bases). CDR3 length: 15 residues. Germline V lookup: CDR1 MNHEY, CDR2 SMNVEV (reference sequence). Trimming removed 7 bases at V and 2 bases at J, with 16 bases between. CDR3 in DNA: TGTGCCAGCACTGGATCGGGACACCTCACAGATACGCAGTATTTT. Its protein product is CASTGSGHLTDTQYF.

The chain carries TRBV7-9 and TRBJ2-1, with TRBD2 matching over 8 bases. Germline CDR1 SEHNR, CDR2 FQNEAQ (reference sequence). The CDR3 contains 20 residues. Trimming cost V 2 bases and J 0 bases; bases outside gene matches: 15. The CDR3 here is CASSLRQYAGGPSSYNEQFF. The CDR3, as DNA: TGTGCCAGCAGCTTAAGGCAATATGCGGGGGGCCCTAGCTCCTACAATGAGCAGTTCTTC.

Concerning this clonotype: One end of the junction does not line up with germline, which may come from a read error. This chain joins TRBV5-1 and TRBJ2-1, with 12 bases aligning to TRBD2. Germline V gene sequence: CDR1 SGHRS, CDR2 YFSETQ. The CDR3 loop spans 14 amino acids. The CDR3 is CASSTSGGNNGQFF. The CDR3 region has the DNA TGCGCCAGCAGCACTAGCGGGGGGAACAATGGGCAGTTCTTC.

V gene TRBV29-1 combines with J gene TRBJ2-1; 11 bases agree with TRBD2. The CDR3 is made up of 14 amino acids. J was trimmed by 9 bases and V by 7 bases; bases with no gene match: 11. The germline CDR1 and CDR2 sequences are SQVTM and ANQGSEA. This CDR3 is CSATSGSSYGEQFF. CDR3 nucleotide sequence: TGCAGCGCCACTAGCGGGAGCTCCTATGGTGAGCAGTTCTTC.

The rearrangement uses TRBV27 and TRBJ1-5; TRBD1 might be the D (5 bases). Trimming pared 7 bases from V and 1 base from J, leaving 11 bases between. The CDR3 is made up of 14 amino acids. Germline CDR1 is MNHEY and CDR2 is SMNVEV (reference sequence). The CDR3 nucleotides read TGTGCCAGCAATAAAACAGGAAGCAATCAGCCCCAGCATTTT. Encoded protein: CASNKTGSNQPQHF.

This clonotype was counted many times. The CDR3 DNA follows: TGTGCCAGCAGTGGACAGCGCTTCGGCTATGGCTACACCTTC. Translation: CASSGQRFGYGYTF. The chain uses TRBV25-1 and TRBJ1-2; possibly TRBD1 for D (5 bases). The length of the CDR3 is 14 residues. V dropped 4 bases and J dropped 4 bases, with 13 bases sitting between them. CDR1 is MGHDK, CDR2 SYGVNS, per germline.

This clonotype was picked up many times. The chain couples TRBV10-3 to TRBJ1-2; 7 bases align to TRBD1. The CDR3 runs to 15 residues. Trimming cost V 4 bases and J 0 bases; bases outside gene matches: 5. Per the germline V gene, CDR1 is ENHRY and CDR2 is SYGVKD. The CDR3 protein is CAISASGTANYGYTF. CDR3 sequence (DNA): TGTGCCATCAGTGCCTCCGGGACAGCTAACTATGGCTACACCTTC.

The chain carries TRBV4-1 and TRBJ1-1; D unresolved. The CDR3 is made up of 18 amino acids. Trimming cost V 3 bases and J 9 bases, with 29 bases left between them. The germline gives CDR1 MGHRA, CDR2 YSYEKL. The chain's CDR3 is CASSHQVWLRKNREQAFF. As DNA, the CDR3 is TGCGCCAGCAGCCACCAGGTATGGCTCCGAAAAAATAGGGAACAAGCTTTCTTT.